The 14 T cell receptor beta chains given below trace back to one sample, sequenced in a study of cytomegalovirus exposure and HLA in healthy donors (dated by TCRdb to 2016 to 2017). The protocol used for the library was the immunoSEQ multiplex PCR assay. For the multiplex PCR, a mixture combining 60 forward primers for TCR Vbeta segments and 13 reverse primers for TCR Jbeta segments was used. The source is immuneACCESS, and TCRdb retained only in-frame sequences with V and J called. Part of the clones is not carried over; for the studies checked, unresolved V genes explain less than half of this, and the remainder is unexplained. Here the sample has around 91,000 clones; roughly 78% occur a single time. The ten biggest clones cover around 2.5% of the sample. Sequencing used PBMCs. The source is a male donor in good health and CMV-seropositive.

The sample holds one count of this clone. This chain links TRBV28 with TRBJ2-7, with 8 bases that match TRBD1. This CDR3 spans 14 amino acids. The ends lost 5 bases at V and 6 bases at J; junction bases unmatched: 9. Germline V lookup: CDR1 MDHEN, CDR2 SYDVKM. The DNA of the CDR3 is TGTGCCAGCAGTCCACCAGGACAGGGCCGCGAGCAGTACTTC. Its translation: CASSPPGQGREQYF.

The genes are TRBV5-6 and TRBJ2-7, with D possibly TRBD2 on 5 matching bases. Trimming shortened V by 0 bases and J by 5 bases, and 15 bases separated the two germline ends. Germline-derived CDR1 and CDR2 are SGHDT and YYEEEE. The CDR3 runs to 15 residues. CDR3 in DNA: TGTGCCAGCAGCTTGGTCGTTTCGGACTCTAACGAGCAGTACTTC. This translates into CASSLVVSDSNEQYF.

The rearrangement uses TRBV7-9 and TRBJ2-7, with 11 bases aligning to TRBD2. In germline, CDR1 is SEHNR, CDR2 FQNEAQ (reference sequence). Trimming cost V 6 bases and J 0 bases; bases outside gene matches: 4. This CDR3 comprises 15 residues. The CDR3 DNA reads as TGTGCCAGCAGTTACACTAGCGGGAGCTCCTACGAGCAGTACTTC. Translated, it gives CASSYTSGSSYEQYF.

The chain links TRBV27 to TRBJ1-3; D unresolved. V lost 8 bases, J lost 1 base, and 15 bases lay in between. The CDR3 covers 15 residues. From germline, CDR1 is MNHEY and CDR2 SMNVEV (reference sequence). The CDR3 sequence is CASAPWRPSGNTIYF. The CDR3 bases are TGTGCCAGCGCCCCGTGGCGGCCATCTGGAAACACCATATATTTT.

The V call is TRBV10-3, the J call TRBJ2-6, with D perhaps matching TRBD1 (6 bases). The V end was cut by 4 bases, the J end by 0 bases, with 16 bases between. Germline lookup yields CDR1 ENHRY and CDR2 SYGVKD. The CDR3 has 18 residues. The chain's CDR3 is CAISVTATDSSGANVLTF. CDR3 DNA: TGTGCCATCAGTGTCACCGCAACGGACAGCTCTGGGGCCAACGTCCTGACTTTC.

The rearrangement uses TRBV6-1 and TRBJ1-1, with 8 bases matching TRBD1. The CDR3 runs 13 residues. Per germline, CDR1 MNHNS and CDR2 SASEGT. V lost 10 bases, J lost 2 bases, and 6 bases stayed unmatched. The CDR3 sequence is CAIGQGFNTEAFF. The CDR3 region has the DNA TGTGCCATCGGACAGGGATTTAACACTGAAGCTTTCTTT.

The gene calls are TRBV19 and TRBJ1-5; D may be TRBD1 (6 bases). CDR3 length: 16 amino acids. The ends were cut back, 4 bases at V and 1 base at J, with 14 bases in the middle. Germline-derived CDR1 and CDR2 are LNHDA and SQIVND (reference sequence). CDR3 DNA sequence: TGTGCCAGTAGTAGCATACAGGGCGGGAGCAATCAGCCCCAGCATTTT. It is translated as CASSSIQGGSNQPQHF.

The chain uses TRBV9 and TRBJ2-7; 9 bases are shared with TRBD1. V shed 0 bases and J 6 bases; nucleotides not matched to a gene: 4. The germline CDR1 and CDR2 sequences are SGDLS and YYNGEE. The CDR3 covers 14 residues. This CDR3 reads CASSVEGQGGEQYF. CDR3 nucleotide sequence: TGTGCCAGCAGCGTAGAGGGACAGGGTGGCGAGCAGTACTTC. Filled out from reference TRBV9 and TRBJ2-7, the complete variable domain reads DSGVTQTPKHLITATGQRVTLRCSPRSGDLSVYWYQQSLDQGLQFLIQYYNGEERAKGNILERFSAQQFPDLHSELNLSSLELGDSALYFCASSVEGQGGEQYFGPGTRLTVT.

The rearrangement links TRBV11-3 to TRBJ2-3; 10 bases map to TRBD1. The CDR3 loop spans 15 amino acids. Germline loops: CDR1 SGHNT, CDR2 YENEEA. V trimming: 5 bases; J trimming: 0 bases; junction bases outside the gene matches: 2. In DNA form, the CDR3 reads TGTGCCAGCAGCACGGGACAGGGGAGCACAGATACGCAGTATTTT. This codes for CASSTGQGSTDTQYF.

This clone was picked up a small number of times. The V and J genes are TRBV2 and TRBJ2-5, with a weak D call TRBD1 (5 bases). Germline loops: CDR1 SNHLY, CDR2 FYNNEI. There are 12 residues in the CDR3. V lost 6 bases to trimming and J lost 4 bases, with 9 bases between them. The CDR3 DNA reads TGTGCCAGCAGGGAGCAGGGAGAGACCCAGTACTTC. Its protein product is CASREQGETQYF.

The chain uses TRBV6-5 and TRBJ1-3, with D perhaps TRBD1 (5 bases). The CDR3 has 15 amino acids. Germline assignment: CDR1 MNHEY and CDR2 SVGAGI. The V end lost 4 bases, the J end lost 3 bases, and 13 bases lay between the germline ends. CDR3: CASSWGQGGGNTIYF. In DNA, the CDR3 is TGTGCCAGCAGTTGGGGCCAGGGAGGTGGAAACACCATATATTTT.

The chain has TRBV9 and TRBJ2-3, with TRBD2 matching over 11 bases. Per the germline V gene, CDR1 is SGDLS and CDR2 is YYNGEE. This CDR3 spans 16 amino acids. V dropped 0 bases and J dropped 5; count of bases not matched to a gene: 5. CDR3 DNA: TGTGCCAGCAGCGTAGTAGCGGGAGGGCCGGGAGATACGCAGTATTTT. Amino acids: CASSVVAGGPGDTQYF.

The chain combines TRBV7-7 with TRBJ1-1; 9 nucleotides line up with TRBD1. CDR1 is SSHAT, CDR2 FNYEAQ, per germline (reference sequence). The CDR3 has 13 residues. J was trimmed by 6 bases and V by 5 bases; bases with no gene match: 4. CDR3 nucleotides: TGTGCCAGCAGCCGGGACAGGGACTCTGAAGCTTTCTTT. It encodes CASSRDRDSEAFF.

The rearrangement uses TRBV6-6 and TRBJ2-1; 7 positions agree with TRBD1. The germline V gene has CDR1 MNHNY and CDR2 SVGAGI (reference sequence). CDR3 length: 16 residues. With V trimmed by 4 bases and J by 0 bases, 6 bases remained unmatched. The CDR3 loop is CASSSYRGSSYNEQFF. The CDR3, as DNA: TGTGCCAGCAGTTCCTACAGGGGAAGCTCCTACAATGAGCAGTTCTTC.